The rows below give T cell receptor beta chains drawn from one sample of a study of shared clonotypes between healthy human individuals. Sequencing used immunoSEQ multiplex PCR; TCRdb keeps in-frame clones, though not all of them. The sample holds about 2,100,000 clones, about 93% seen once. The material sequenced was naive CD8+ T cells from PBMCs. The receptors originated from a man younger than 35 in good health. Some clones in this sample may be carry-over from other donors' samples. Both conserved end residues are part of each CDR3. D genes are given only for firm matches. Size tells how often a clone was seen (once, few, many) or the class of an expanded clone, and some rows leave it out.

V: TRBV2; size: NA; D: TRBD2; J: TRBJ2-1; DNA: TGTGCCAGCTACGGGACTAGCGTAGACAATGAGCAGTTCTTC; CDR3: CASYGTSVDNEQFF
V: TRBV5-1; size: NA; D: TRBD1; J: TRBJ2-7; DNA: TGCGCCAGCAGCTTGGGGACAGGGTACGAGCAGTACTTC; CDR3: CASSLGTGYEQYF
V: TRBV15; size: NA; D: NA; J: TRBJ1-2; DNA: TGTGCCACCAGCAGGGATGAAGAGGCCTGGATTTATGGCTACACCTTC; CDR3: CATSRDEEAWIYGYTF
V: TRBV28; size: NA; D: NA; J: TRBJ1-2; DNA: TGTGCCAGCGCCCGCCGGGGCAGTGCCTATGGCTACACCTTC; CDR3: CASARRGSAYGYTF
V: TRBV9; size: NA; D: NA; J: TRBJ2-1; DNA: TGTGCCAGCAGCTCCTACGGAGCGGCCTACAATGAGCAGTTCTTC; CDR3: CASSSYGAAYNEQFF
V: TRBV6-1; size: NA; D: NA; J: TRBJ1-4; DNA: TGTGCCATACGGCAGCGGGGGGAAAAACTGTTTTTT; CDR3: CAIRQRGEKLFF
V: TRBV9; size: once; D: TRBD1; J: TRBJ2-1; DNA: TGTGCCAGCAGCGTATGGGGACAGGGGGAAGCTGAGCAGTTCTTC; CDR3: CASSVWGQGEAEQFF
V: TRBV15; size: NA; D: NA; J: TRBJ2-7; DNA: TGTGCCACCAGCACAAAGGACAGTCACTACGAGCAGTACTTC; CDR3: CATSTKDSHYEQYF
V: TRBV6-1; size: NA; D: NA; J: TRBJ2-7; DNA: TGTGCCAGCAGTGACTTTTGGGGATCCCTCTACGAGCAGTACTTC; CDR3: CASSDFWGSLYEQYF
V: TRBV7-8; size: NA; D: TRBD1; J: TRBJ2-2; DNA: TGTGCCAGCAGCTTAGTTCGGGGACAGGGTTACACCGGGGAGCTGTTTTTT; CDR3: CASSLVRGQGYTGELFF
V: TRBV11-2; size: NA; D: TRBD2; J: TRBJ2-7; DNA: TGTGCCAGCAGCTCGTTGCGGGCTAGCGGGTCTCACGAGCAGTACTTC; CDR3: CASSSLRASGSHEQYF